One T cell receptor beta chain is described in this entry. This sample is drawn from a study of cytotoxic CD8 clonotypes in ibrutinib-treated CLL. From germline, CDR1 is SGHAT and CDR2 FQNNGV. J was trimmed by 4 bases and V by 1 base; bases with no gene match: 10. The length of the CDR3 is 18 residues. The protocol was immunoSEQ multiplex PCR, while the TCRdb copy is restricted to in-frame clones and leaves out a portion. The sample holds a few hundred thousand clones, about 61% seen once. This receptor was obtained from a human donor with chronic lymphocytic leukemia. V is TRBV11-2 and J is TRBJ2-2; 9 bases are shared with TRBD2. Sequences were derived from PBMCs, sampled after 36 months of ibrutinib treatment. The CDR3 DNA sequence: TGTGCCAGCAGCTTAGTTTTTAGCGGGAGTCGGGGCACCGGGGAGCTGTTTTTT. Translating gives CASSLVFSGSRGTGELFF.